This T cell receptor (beta chain) was observed in a study of shared clonotypes between healthy human individuals. Assay used: immunoSEQ multiplex PCR; TCRdb lists only in-frame clones, some missing. The repertoire holds 900,000 to 1,200,000 clones, with around 78% as singletons. Unmatched junction bases numbered 11, after V lost 5 bases and J lost 5 bases. CDR3 length equals 15 residues. CDR1 is SGHRS, CDR2 YFSETQ, per germline. Sequencing was performed on memory CD4+ T cells from PBMCs. Subset reported: CD45RA-negative fraction. The J gene is TRBJ2-5, the V gene TRBV5-1, with 8 bases lining up with TRBD2. The receptor was isolated from a man aged 18 to 29 in good health. Some clones in this sample may be carry-over from other donors' samples. CDR3 amino acids: CASRGSSGTVETQYF. The DNA for the CDR3 is TGCGCCAGCAGGGGGAGTAGCGGGACGGTGGAGACCCAGTACTTC.